What follows are 18 T cell receptor beta chains derived from one specimen sequenced in a study of blood T cell repertoires in COVID-19. Data came from immunoSEQ multiplex PCR; TCRdb stores just in-frame clones and leaves some out. This table has 250,000 to 300,000 clones, around 87% appearing once. The sequencing sample was made of peripheral blood. The receptors were gathered from a man aged 18 to 29 with active or convalescent COVID-19.

This chain connects TRBV30 to TRBJ2-4; D remains unclear. There are 12 residues in the CDR3. CDR1 is GTSNPN, CDR2 SVGIG, per germline (reference sequence). The V end was cut by 4 bases, the J end by 1 base, with 5 bases between. Here the CDR3 reads CAWTPAKNIQYF. CDR3 in DNA: TGTGCCTGGACTCCCGCCAAAAACATTCAGTACTTC. The entire variable domain, with the rest obtained from reference TRBV30 and TRBJ2-4, is as follows: SQTIHQWPATLVQPVGSPLSLECTVEGTSNPNLYWYRQAAGRGLQLLFYSVGIGQISSEVPQNLSASRPQDRQFILSSKKLLLSDSGFYLCAWTPAKNIQYFGAGTRLSVL.

The chain employs TRBV10-3 and TRBJ2-7; TRBD2 matches 7 bases. This CDR3 comprises 14 residues. CDR1 ENHRY and CDR2 SYGVKD come from the germline V gene. V lost 8 bases and J lost 2; bases outside the gene matches: 9. CDR3 nucleotide sequence: TGTGCCATCGCCCCTATAGCGGGTGCCTACGAGCAGTACTTC. Translated: CAIAPIAGAYEQYF.

The genes are TRBV7-9 and TRBJ2-7; D may be TRBD2 (6 bases). CDR3 length equals 14 residues. V lost 2 bases and J lost 5, with 13 bases in between. In germline, CDR1 is SEHNR, CDR2 FQNEAQ (reference sequence). For the CDR3, the DNA is TGTGCCAGCAGCTTATCCGCTAGCGCGGACGAGCAGTACTTC. This sequence encodes CASSLSASADEQYF.

The V gene is TRBV6-5, the J gene TRBJ1-3; D unclear. CDR1 MNHEY and CDR2 SVGAGI come from the germline V gene. The V and J ends lost 5 bases and 4 bases respectively, with 9 bases between them. The CDR3 consists of 13 residues. This CDR3 reads CASSPEEGNTIYF. DNA for the CDR3: TGTGCCAGCAGTCCCGAGGAAGGAAACACCATATATTTT.

The rearrangement uses TRBV27 and TRBJ2-2; 7 positions agree with TRBD2. Germline trimming cut 11 bases from V and 5 bases from J; bases unmatched to any gene: 5. Germline values: CDR1 MNHEY, CDR2 SMNVEV (reference sequence). This CDR3 region has 12 residues. The CDR3 DNA is TGTGCCTCCGGGGGGTGGACCGGGGAGCTGTTTTTT. It yields the protein CASGGWTGELFF.

The V gene is TRBV12-3 or TRBV12-4, the J gene TRBJ2-7; TRBD2 aligns across 9 bases. The V gene end was trimmed by 8 bases and the J gene end by 5 bases; junction bases not matched to a gene: 7. CDR3 length equals 13 residues. The CDR3 DNA follows: TGTGCCAGCGGACTACTAGCGGGTAACGAGCAGTACTTC. Protein product: CASGLLAGNEQYF.

The chain is built from TRBV6-1 and TRBJ2-7, with 7 bases that match TRBD1. This CDR3 contains 15 residues. Germline V gene lookup returns CDR1 MNHNS and CDR2 SASEGT. After removal of 1 base from V and 6 bases from J, the junction contained 9 bases not matched to a gene. For the CDR3, the DNA is TGTGCCAGCAGTGAAGACCAGGGGGTATTCGGCGAGCAGTACTTC. Its translation is CASSEDQGVFGEQYF.

V gene TRBV5-6 combines with J gene TRBJ1-1; 9 bases fit TRBD1. J gave up 5 bases and V 2 bases, and 4 bases lay outside the gene matches. The CDR3 totals 14 residues. From germline, CDR1 is SGHDT and CDR2 YYEEEE. CDR3 region: CASSLGQGRTEAFF. Here the CDR3 DNA reads TGTGCCAGCAGCTTAGGACAGGGGAGAACTGAAGCTTTCTTT.

V usage is TRBV15 and J usage is TRBJ1-2; D ambiguous. There are 15 residues in the CDR3. Per the germline V gene, CDR1 is LNHNV and CDR2 is YYDKDF (reference sequence). V lost 8 bases and J 4 bases, leaving 20 bases between the germline ends. The chain's CDR3 is CATSETSLLGYGYTF. The CDR3, as DNA: TGTGCCACCTCCGAGACATCCCTGCTGGGCTATGGCTACACCTTC.

The rearrangement joins TRBV29-1 to TRBJ2-3; D possibly corresponds to TRBD2 (6 bases). The V end was cut by 4 bases, the J end by 2 bases, with 13 bases between. The germline gives CDR1 SQVTM, CDR2 ANQGSEA. This CDR3 has 14 amino acids. DNA for the CDR3: TGCAGCGTTGTTGGAGGGCGTTACACAGATACGCAGTATTTT. Amino acid sequence: CSVVGGRYTDTQYF.

The chain recombines TRBV7-2 with TRBJ1-2; 7 nucleotides agree with TRBD1. V gave up 4 bases and J gave up 0 bases; unmatched junction bases: 5. Germline lookup yields CDR1 SGHTA and CDR2 FQGNSA. The CDR3 length is 15 residues. For the CDR3, the DNA is TGTGCCAGCAGCTCAGGGGGGACAGCTAACTATGGCTACACCTTC. This translates into CASSSGGTANYGYTF.

The V call is TRBV2, the J call TRBJ2-7, with D unresolved. CDR3 length equals 13 residues. Germline V gene sequence: CDR1 SNHLY, CDR2 FYNNEI. V was clipped by 5 bases and J by 3 bases, with 11 bases between them. Written as DNA, the CDR3 is TGTGCCAGCAGTCCACCTCCACTCTACGAGCAGTACTTC. Protein product: CASSPPPLYEQYF. The full variable domain, in which reference TRBV2 and TRBJ2-7 provide the parts outside the CDR3, is EPEVTQTPSHQVTQMGQEVILRCVPISNHLYFYWYRQILGQKVEFLVSFYNNEISEKSEIFDDQFSVERPDGSNFTLKIRSTKLEDSAMYFCASSPPPLYEQYFGPGTRLTVT.

This clone was recorded only once. The chain has TRBV5-4 and TRBJ1-1; TRBD1 matches at 9 bases. V lost 3 bases, J lost 4 bases, and 13 bases stayed unmatched. Looked up from germline, CDR1 is SGHNT and CDR2 is YYREEE (reference sequence). CDR3 size: 17 residues. The CDR3 spells CASSSAFGQGRSTEAFF. The CDR3 DNA follows: TGTGCCAGCAGCTCCGCCTTTGGACAGGGGAGGTCCACTGAAGCTTTCTTT.

The V call is TRBV11-2, the J call TRBJ1-4; 8 bases map to TRBD1. The germline gives CDR1 SGHAT, CDR2 FQNNGV. The CDR3 length is 16 residues. V shed 4 bases, J shed 5 bases, and the junction held 9 bases outside the gene matches. Written as DNA, the CDR3 is TGTGCCAGCAGCTCACCAAACAGGGGGAAAAATGAAAAACTGTTTTTT. Amino acids: CASSSPNRGKNEKLFF.

The chain couples TRBV7-9 to TRBJ1-4; 7 positions match TRBD1. This CDR3 spans 14 amino acids. CDR1 is SEHNR and CDR2 is FQNEAQ in the germline V gene (reference sequence). Trimming took 4 bases from V and 4 from J; bases not matched to a gene: 3. CDR3 in amino acids: CASSYRQGNEKLFF. The DNA for the CDR3 is TGTGCCAGCAGCTATAGACAGGGTAATGAAAAACTGTTTTTT.

The chain carries TRBV27 and TRBJ1-5; perhaps TRBD1 as D (5 bases). Germline V gene lookup returns CDR1 MNHEY and CDR2 SMNVEV (reference sequence). V was shortened by 2 bases and J by 4 bases, with 12 bases between the two germline ends. This CDR3 is 15 amino acids long. CDR3 protein: CASSLEGLGNQPQHF. The CDR3 DNA follows: TGTGCCAGCAGTTTAGAGGGACTAGGGAATCAGCCCCAGCATTTT.

The gene calls are TRBV11-2 and TRBJ2-7; TRBD1 agrees at 9 bases. Trimming cost V 6 bases and J 5 bases; bases outside gene matches: 5. The germline V gene has CDR1 SGHAT and CDR2 FQNNGV. There are 13 residues in the CDR3. The CDR3 nucleotides are TGTGCCAGCAGACGGACAGGGGAAAACGAGCAGTACTTC. This encodes CASRRTGENEQYF. The whole variable domain, filled in from reference TRBV11-2 and TRBJ2-7, reads EAGVAQSPRYKIIEKRQSVAFWCNPISGHATLYWYQQILGQGPKLLIQFQNNGVVDDSQLPKDRFSAERLKGVDSTLKIQPAKLEDSAVYLCASRRTGENEQYFGPGTRLTVT.

The chain uses TRBV27 and TRBJ2-7; D remains unclear. CDR3 length: 14 amino acids. The germline V gene has CDR1 MNHEY and CDR2 SMNVEV (reference sequence). Trimming took 6 bases from V and 1 from J, leaving 13 bases between them. The CDR3 DNA reads as TGTGCCAGCAGCCCTAATCACCAATCCTACGAGCAGTACTTC. Its protein product is CASSPNHQSYEQYF.